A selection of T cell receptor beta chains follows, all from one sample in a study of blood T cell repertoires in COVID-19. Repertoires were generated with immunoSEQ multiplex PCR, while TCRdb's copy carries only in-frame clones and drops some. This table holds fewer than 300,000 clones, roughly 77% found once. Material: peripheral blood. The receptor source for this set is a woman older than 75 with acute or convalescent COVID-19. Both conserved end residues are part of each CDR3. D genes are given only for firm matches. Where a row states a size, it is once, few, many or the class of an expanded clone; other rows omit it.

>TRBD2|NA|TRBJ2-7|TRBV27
TGTGCCAGCAGCCGGGGACTAGCGGGAGGCTACGAGCAGTACTTC
CASSRGLAGGYEQYF
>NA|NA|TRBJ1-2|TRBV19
TGTGCCAGTAGTATTCCGGGATTCCATGGCTACACCTTC
CASSIPGFHGYTF
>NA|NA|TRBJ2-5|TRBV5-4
TGTGCCAGCAGCTTGGGGCAGACAGGACGAGAGACCCAGTACTTC
CASSLGQTGRETQYF
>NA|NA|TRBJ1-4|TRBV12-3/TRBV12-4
TGTGCCAGCAGCCAGGGCGTATCTGAAAAACTGTTTTTT
CASSQGVSEKLFF
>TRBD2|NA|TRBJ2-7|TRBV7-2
TGTGCCAGCAGCTTGAGGTTGGGACTAGCGGGAGAAGTCGAGCAGTACTTC
CASSLRLGLAGEVEQYF
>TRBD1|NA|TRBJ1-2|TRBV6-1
TGTGCCAGCAGTGAAATTACAGGGGATGCCAACATCGCTAACTATGGCTACACCTTC
CASSEITGDANIANYGYTF
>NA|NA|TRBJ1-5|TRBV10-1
TGCGCCAGCGCGGTCAGCGGGAATCAGCCCCAGCATTTT
CASAVSGNQPQHF
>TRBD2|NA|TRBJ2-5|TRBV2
TGTGCCAGCAAAGTGGTAGCGGGAGTAGAAGAGACCCAGTACTTC
CASKVVAGVEETQYF
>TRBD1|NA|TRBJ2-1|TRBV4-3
TGCGCCAGCAGCCAAGCCGGACAGGGGGCGCGGCAGTTCTTC
CASSQAGQGARQFF
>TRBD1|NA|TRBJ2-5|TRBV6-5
TGTGCCAGCGGAGGGACAGGTCTACAAGAGACCCAGTACTTC
CASGGTGLQETQYF
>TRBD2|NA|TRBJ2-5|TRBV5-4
TGTGCCAGCAGCCCGGATTTGACTAGCGGTCAAGAGACCCAGTACTTC
CASSPDLTSGQETQYF
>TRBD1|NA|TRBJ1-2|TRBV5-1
TGCGCCAGCAGCAGCTGGGACAGGGAATTAGCTAACTATGGCTACACCTTC
CASSSWDRELANYGYTF
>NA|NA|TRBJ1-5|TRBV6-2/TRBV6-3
TGTGCCAGCAGTTTAGGACAGTTAAACCAGCCCCAGCATTTT
CASSLGQLNQPQHF
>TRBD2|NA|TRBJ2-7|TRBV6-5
TGTGCCAGCAGTTCCGGGCCCGCGGGAGTATACGAGCAGTACTTC
CASSSGPAGVYEQYF
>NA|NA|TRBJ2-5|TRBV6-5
TGTGCCAGCAGCAAGAGGTACCAAGAGACCCAGTACTTC
CASSKRYQETQYF
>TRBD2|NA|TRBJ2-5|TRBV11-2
TGTGCCAGCAGCCTATGGACTAGTACCCCCCTCCAAGAGACCCAGTACTTC
CASSLWTSTPLQETQYF
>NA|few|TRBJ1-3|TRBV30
TGTGCCTGGAGTGTACGGGTCCTTAGCTCTGGAAACACCATATATTTT
CAWSVRVLSSGNTIYF
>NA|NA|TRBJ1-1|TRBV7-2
TGTGCCAGCAGCTTAAAATATCCCAGGGGCTCCACTGAAGCTTTCTTT
CASSLKYPRGSTEAFF
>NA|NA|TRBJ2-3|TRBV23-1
TGCGCCAGCAAGGCAGGCTACACAGATACGCAGTATTTT
CASKAGYTDTQYF
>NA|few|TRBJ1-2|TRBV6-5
TGTGCCAGCAGTTATCACGCCAGGGCCGATGGCTACACCTTC
CASSYHARADGYTF